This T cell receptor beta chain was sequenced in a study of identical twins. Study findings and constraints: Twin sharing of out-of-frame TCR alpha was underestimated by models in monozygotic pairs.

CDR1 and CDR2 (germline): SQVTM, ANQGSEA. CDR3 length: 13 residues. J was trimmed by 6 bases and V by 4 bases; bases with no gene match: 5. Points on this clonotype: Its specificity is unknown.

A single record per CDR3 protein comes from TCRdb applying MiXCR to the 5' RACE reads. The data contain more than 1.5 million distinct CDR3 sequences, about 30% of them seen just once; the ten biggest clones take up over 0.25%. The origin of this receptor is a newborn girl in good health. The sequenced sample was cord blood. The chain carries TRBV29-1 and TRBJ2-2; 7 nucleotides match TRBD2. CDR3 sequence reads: CSVVERDPGELFF. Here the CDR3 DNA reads TGCAGCGTTGTGGAGCGGGATCCCGGGGAGCTGTTTTTT.